This T cell receptor (beta chain) was sequenced for a study of response to subunit inactivated influenza vaccine. One entry per CDR3 protein, called by TCRdb with MiXCR from the RT-PCR reads. Of about 520,000 distinct CDR3 sequences in the sample, about 25% were seen once. CDR3 size: 15 residues. The ends were cut back, 2 bases at V and 0 bases at J, with 8 bases in the middle. Germline CDR1 reads MGHDK; CDR2 reads SYGVNS. This clonotype was found many times. No antigen is known for it. Study-level results: Each seasonal flu vaccination may recruit only limited new T cells, authors suggested.

Sequences were derived from CD4+ T cells sorted from PBMCs, sampled 5 to 6 days after vaccination. The chain recombines TRBV25-1 with TRBJ2-4; perhaps TRBD2 as D (6 bases). This receptor was obtained from a man aged 50 to 59 who received an inactivated influenza vaccine. DNA of the CDR3: TGTGCCAGCAGTGAAGGCGGGACAGCCAAAAACATTCAGTACTTC. Translation gives CASSEGGTAKNIQYF.